One sample yielded the 2 T cell receptor beta chains listed below, sequenced in a study of regulatory T cells in long-lasting Graves disease. Libraries of TCR beta came from iRepertoire HTBI primers plus Arm-PCR of CDR3 regions. MiXCR, applied by TCRdb to the multiplex PCR reads, yields one record per CDR3 protein. The sample shows roughly 450,000 distinct CDR3 sequences, around 20% of them seen only once. Noted time point: persistent/refractory GD, antithyroid drugs over 5 years with positive TRAb. From RNA extracted from PBMCs, the TCR library was made. The sample in question was peripheral blood mononuclear cells (PBMCs), obtained when the disease was refractory, from a patient treated with antithyroid drugs. The origin of the receptors is a female donor with Graves disease.

This clonotype was seen ten or more times. The rearrangement uses TRBV28 and TRBJ2-5; 14 nucleotides line up with TRBD2. Germline CDR1 reads MDHEN; CDR2 reads SYDVKM. The CDR3 has 16 amino acids. The V and J ends lost 10 bases and 5 bases, in that order; junction bases with no gene match: 12. This CDR3 is CAISPRLAGGGETQYF. As DNA, the CDR3 is TGTGCCATCTCGCCGCGACTAGCGGGAGGGGGGGAGACCCAGTACTTC.

This clonotype was seen repeatedly, ten times or more. This chain links TRBV28 with TRBJ1-1; D remains ambiguous. There are 15 residues in the CDR3. V was trimmed by 3 bases and J by 1 base, leaving 12 bases between them. Germline CDR1 MDHEN, CDR2 SYDVKM. In nucleotides, the CDR3 is TGTGCCAGCAGTTTTCCCTTGACGGAGAACACTGAAGCTTTCTTT. Protein product: CASSFPLTENTEAFF. Supplemented by reference TRBV28 and TRBJ1-1, the full variable domain reads DVKVTQSSRYLVKRTGEKVFLECVQDMDHENMFWYRQDPGLGLRLIYFSYDVKMKEKGDIPEGYSVSREKKERFSLILESASTNQTSMYLCASSFPLTENTEAFFGQGTRLTVV.